The rows below give T cell receptor beta chains drawn from one sample of a study of response to subunit inactivated influenza vaccine. TCRdb independently ran MiXCR on the RT-PCR reads; one entry per CDR3 protein. The sample has roughly 570,000 distinct CDR3 sequences, approximately 13% seen once; the top ten hold around 12%. The sample consisted of PBMCs from blood, taken roughly 46 days after vaccination. The origin of the receptors is a man aged 45 to 65 who received an inactivated influenza vaccine. Both conserved end residues are part of each CDR3. Each record gives: CDR3 protein, CDR3 DNA, clone size, CDR3 length, J gene, D gene, V gene. D genes are given only for firm matches. Rows give clone size only sometimes, using once, few, many, or a class for an expanded clone.

cdr3_aa: CASSTTGNTGELFF
cdr3_nt: TGTGCCAGCAGTACCACAGGGAACACCGGGGAGCTGTTTTTT
clone_size: many
cdr3_length: 14
j_call: TRBJ2-2
d_call: -
v_call: TRBV12-3/TRBV12-4

cdr3_aa: CSARGQGSGETQYF
cdr3_nt: TGCAGTGCTAGAGGACAGGGATCCGGGGAGACCCAGTACTTC
clone_size: many
cdr3_length: 14
j_call: TRBJ2-5
d_call: TRBD1
v_call: TRBV20-1

cdr3_aa: CASSPGLAADTQYF
cdr3_nt: TGTGCCAGCAGTCCGGGACTAGCAGCGGATACGCAGTATTTT
clone_size: many
cdr3_length: 14
j_call: TRBJ2-3
d_call: TRBD2
v_call: TRBV12-3/TRBV12-4

cdr3_aa: CASSVGTSGSVSYNEQFF
cdr3_nt: TGTGCCAGCAGCGTAGGGACTAGCGGGAGCGTCTCCTACAATGAGCAGTTCTTC
clone_size: -
cdr3_length: 18
j_call: TRBJ2-1
d_call: TRBD2
v_call: TRBV9

cdr3_aa: CASSLGPGGGEQYF
cdr3_nt: TGTGCCAGCAGCTTAGGCCCTGGTGGTGGCGAGCAGTACTTC
clone_size: many
cdr3_length: 14
j_call: TRBJ2-7
d_call: -
v_call: TRBV7-6

cdr3_aa: CASSPRGGQPQHF
cdr3_nt: TGTGCCAGCAGCCCACGGGGTGGTCAGCCCCAGCATTTT
clone_size: few
cdr3_length: 13
j_call: TRBJ1-5
d_call: -
v_call: TRBV7-2

cdr3_aa: CASSPGLAINEQFF
cdr3_nt: TGTGCCAGCAGCCCTGGACTAGCAATTAATGAGCAGTTCTTC
clone_size: few
cdr3_length: 14
j_call: TRBJ2-1
d_call: TRBD2
v_call: TRBV7-2

cdr3_aa: CSARDLQGSGNYGYTF
cdr3_nt: TGCAGTGCTAGAGATCTGCAGGGTAGCGGGAACTATGGCTACACCTTC
clone_size: few
cdr3_length: 16
j_call: TRBJ1-2
d_call: -
v_call: TRBV20-1

cdr3_aa: CASSLSGWEQYF
cdr3_nt: TGTGCCAGCAGCCTCTCCGGGTGGGAGCAGTACTTC
clone_size: few
cdr3_length: 12
j_call: TRBJ2-7
d_call: -
v_call: TRBV3-1

cdr3_aa: CASSFGTHNPYNEQFF
cdr3_nt: TGTGCTAGCAGCTTCGGGACCCACAATCCCTACAATGAGCAGTTCTTC
clone_size: many
cdr3_length: 16
j_call: TRBJ2-1
d_call: -
v_call: TRBV7-7

cdr3_aa: CASSLFIPGELFF
cdr3_nt: TGTGCCAGCAGCTTATTTATCCCCGGGGAGCTGTTTTTT
clone_size: -
cdr3_length: 13
j_call: TRBJ2-2
d_call: -
v_call: TRBV7-2

cdr3_aa: CASSVELGQPQHF
cdr3_nt: TGTGCCAGCAGTGTAGAGTTGGGGCAGCCCCAGCATTTT
clone_size: -
cdr3_length: 13
j_call: TRBJ1-5
d_call: -
v_call: TRBV2

cdr3_aa: CASSQDVIDSPYNEQFF
cdr3_nt: TGCGCCAGCAGCCAAGATGTGATCGACAGCCCATACAATGAGCAGTTCTTC
clone_size: few
cdr3_length: 17
j_call: TRBJ2-1
d_call: -
v_call: TRBV4-3

cdr3_aa: CSADPGPPERNEQFF
cdr3_nt: TGCAGTGCAGATCCAGGTCCACCCGAACGAAATGAGCAGTTCTTC
clone_size: -
cdr3_length: 15
j_call: TRBJ2-1
d_call: -
v_call: TRBV20-1

cdr3_aa: CASSPDSPSNQPQHF
cdr3_nt: TGCGCCAGCAGCCCGGACAGCCCTAGCAATCAGCCCCAGCATTTT
clone_size: -
cdr3_length: 15
j_call: TRBJ1-5
d_call: -
v_call: TRBV5-1

cdr3_aa: CASSEVSSGSEYEQYF
cdr3_nt: TGTGCCAGCAGTGAAGTATCTAGCGGGAGCGAATACGAGCAGTACTTC
clone_size: -
cdr3_length: 16
j_call: TRBJ2-7
d_call: TRBD2
v_call: TRBV6-1